The T cell receptor (beta chain) under discussion was sequenced for a study of T cells in Graves' hyperthyroidism and ophthalmopathy. This clonotype has only a few counts. From germline, CDR1 is SQVTM and CDR2 ANQGSEA. There are 11 residues in the CDR3. V was shortened by 7 bases and J by 7 bases, with 11 bases between the two germline ends. Researchers amplified the TCR beta CDR3 regions from RNA transcripts. Researchers ran a first-round RT-PCR on the TCR CDR3 using the HTBI primer set. MiXCR, run by TCRdb on the multiplex PCR reads, gives a single entry per CDR3 protein. The sample includes about 600,000 distinct CDR3 sequences, 14% of them seen just once.

The V gene is TRBV29-1, the J gene TRBJ2-4; D call uncertain. This TCR came from a woman aged 18-29 years with Graves' ophthalmopathy. Sequenced: blood. CDR3 coding DNA: TGCAGCGCCCGTTTAGAGAACATTCAGTACTTC. It translates to CSARLENIQYF.